A selection of T cell receptor beta chains follows, all from one sample in a study of blood T cell repertoires in COVID-19. Assay used: immunoSEQ multiplex PCR; TCRdb lists only in-frame clones, some missing. The table lists about 480,000 clones, more than 75% of them singletons, with roughly 1.9% in the top ten. The specimen sequenced was PBMCs or T cells enriched from blood (not recorded which). The origin of the receptors is a woman in her thirties or forties who had recovered from COVID-19. Each CDR3 is given with its conserved first and last residue. A D gene is named only where the DNA matches it firmly. For some rows the clone size is stated as once, few or many, or as a class when expanded; others skip it.

clone_size: .; j_call: TRBJ2-1; v_call: TRBV27; d_call: TRBD2; cdr3_nt: TGTGCCAGCAGTTTATTCCTGGGGGCGGGAGGTGAGCAGTTCTTC; cdr3_aa: CASSLFLGAGGEQFF
clone_size: .; j_call: TRBJ1-1; v_call: TRBV5-8; d_call: .; cdr3_nt: TGTGCCAGCAGCTGGCGACCGTGGGGACGGAAGGGGGTTGAAGCTTTCTTT; cdr3_aa: CASSWRPWGRKGVEAFF
clone_size: .; j_call: TRBJ2-3; v_call: TRBV4-1; d_call: .; cdr3_nt: TGCGCCAGCAGCCAAGATTCCCGACGGCTAGACCTCCATACGCAGTATTTT; cdr3_aa: CASSQDSRRLDLHTQYF
clone_size: .; j_call: TRBJ2-7; v_call: TRBV3-1/TRBV3-2; d_call: TRBD2; cdr3_nt: TGTGCCAGCAGCCAGAGCGGGAGCGGCGTGTACGAGCAGTACTTC; cdr3_aa: CASSQSGSGVYEQYF
clone_size: once; j_call: TRBJ1-2; v_call: TRBV29-1; d_call: .; cdr3_nt: TGCAGCGTTGGGGATGGGCAGGGTTACACCTTC; cdr3_aa: CSVGDGQGYTF
clone_size: .; j_call: TRBJ2-7; v_call: TRBV7-2; d_call: TRBD1; cdr3_nt: TGTGCCAGCAGCTTAGCGGGACAGGGTGAGTTC; cdr3_aa: CASSLAGQGEF
clone_size: .; j_call: TRBJ1-2; v_call: TRBV4-3; d_call: TRBD1; cdr3_nt: TGCGCCAGCAGCCCCTATATGACAGGGAACTATGGCTACACCTTC; cdr3_aa: CASSPYMTGNYGYTF
clone_size: .; j_call: TRBJ1-5; v_call: TRBV18; d_call: .; cdr3_nt: TGTGCCAGCTCACCACCCCCAGGGGGCAATCAGCCCCAGCATTTT; cdr3_aa: CASSPPPGGNQPQHF
clone_size: .; j_call: TRBJ1-5; v_call: TRBV4-1; d_call: TRBD1; cdr3_nt: TGCGCCAGCAGCCAAGATCACAGGGGTCAGCCCCAGCATTTT; cdr3_aa: CASSQDHRGQPQHF
clone_size: .; j_call: TRBJ2-1; v_call: TRBV29-1; d_call: TRBD1; cdr3_nt: TGCAGCGTTGAAGACCCGACAGGGGCTAACTACAATGAGCAGTTCTTC; cdr3_aa: CSVEDPTGANYNEQFF
clone_size: .; j_call: TRBJ2-7; v_call: TRBV12-3/TRBV12-4; d_call: TRBD1; cdr3_nt: TGTGCCAGCAGCAAGGGACAGGTCTACGAGCAGTACTTC; cdr3_aa: CASSKGQVYEQYF
clone_size: .; j_call: TRBJ1-1; v_call: TRBV28; d_call: .; cdr3_nt: TGTGCCAGCAGTGGAGTAGGAGCTTTCTTT; cdr3_aa: CASSGVGAFF
clone_size: once; j_call: TRBJ1-3; v_call: TRBV5-1; d_call: TRBD1; cdr3_nt: TGCGCCAGCAGCTTGGAGGGGGCGTCTTCTGGAAACACCATATATTTT; cdr3_aa: CASSLEGASSGNTIYF
clone_size: .; j_call: TRBJ1-1; v_call: TRBV29-1; d_call: .; cdr3_nt: TGCAGCGTCCGGGGAACCACTGAAGCTTTCTTT; cdr3_aa: CSVRGTTEAFF
clone_size: .; j_call: TRBJ2-1; v_call: TRBV4-1; d_call: TRBD1; cdr3_nt: TGCGCCAGCAGCCCCCTCAGCAGGGGGAATACCTACAATGAGCAGTTCTTC; cdr3_aa: CASSPLSRGNTYNEQFF
clone_size: .; j_call: TRBJ1-1; v_call: TRBV10-2; d_call: .; cdr3_nt: TGCGCCAGCAGTGAGTCTAACTTAAGACAGGCAGCTTTCTTT; cdr3_aa: CASSESNLRQAAFF
clone_size: .; j_call: TRBJ2-1; v_call: TRBV21-1; d_call: .; cdr3_nt: TGTGCCAGCAGCAAAGCGGCTAGTACTGACAATGAGCAGTTCTTC; cdr3_aa: CASSKAASTDNEQFF
clone_size: .; j_call: TRBJ2-5; v_call: TRBV30; d_call: TRBD2; cdr3_nt: TGTGCCTGGAGTGTAACGGGAGGGGTGGGGACCCAGTACTTC; cdr3_aa: CAWSVTGGVGTQYF
clone_size: .; j_call: TRBJ2-1; v_call: TRBV10-3; d_call: .; cdr3_nt: TGTGCCATCAGTGAGGGCGAGGATTTGGGGTTCTTC; cdr3_aa: CAISEGEDLGFF
clone_size: .; j_call: TRBJ1-2; v_call: TRBV4-3; d_call: .; cdr3_nt: TGCGCCAGCAGCCAAGATCTCGGAGGAGGCTACACCTTC; cdr3_aa: CASSQDLGGGYTF
clone_size: .; j_call: TRBJ1-2; v_call: TRBV4-1; d_call: .; cdr3_nt: TGCGCCAGCAGCCAAGATCGGGACTCCGAGGGCTATGGCTACACCTTC; cdr3_aa: CASSQDRDSEGYGYTF
clone_size: once; j_call: TRBJ2-7; v_call: TRBV27; d_call: .; cdr3_nt: TGTGCCAGCAGTTTAGCAGGTCGCTACGAGCAGTACTTC; cdr3_aa: CASSLAGRYEQYF
clone_size: .; j_call: TRBJ2-2; v_call: TRBV12-3/TRBV12-4; d_call: TRBD1; cdr3_nt: TGTGCCACCCTAAGGGGGCCCGGGGAGCTGTTTTTT; cdr3_aa: CATLRGPGELFF
clone_size: once; j_call: TRBJ1-4; v_call: TRBV16; d_call: TRBD1; cdr3_nt: TGTGCCAGCAGCCAAGCCAGGGGGCAAGGTGAAAAACTGTTTTTT; cdr3_aa: CASSQARGQGEKLFF
clone_size: once; j_call: TRBJ2-1; v_call: TRBV29-1; d_call: .; cdr3_nt: TGCAGCGTTGATGGCTCACAGTACTACAATGAGCAGTTCTTC; cdr3_aa: CSVDGSQYYNEQFF
clone_size: .; j_call: TRBJ1-2; v_call: TRBV11-3; d_call: .; cdr3_nt: TGTGCCAGCAGCTTTTATAGGGGGGGGCCTTACTATGGCTACACCTTC; cdr3_aa: CASSFYRGGPYYGYTF
clone_size: .; j_call: TRBJ2-7; v_call: TRBV10-1; d_call: .; cdr3_nt: TGCGCCAGCAGTGCCGGGGGTGAGCAGTACTTC; cdr3_aa: CASSAGGEQYF
clone_size: once; j_call: TRBJ2-7; v_call: TRBV18; d_call: TRBD1; cdr3_nt: TGTGCCAGCTCGAGAGAAGGGGGCAGGGAGATCTACGAGCAGTACTTC; cdr3_aa: CASSREGGREIYEQYF
clone_size: once; j_call: TRBJ2-7; v_call: TRBV27; d_call: TRBD2; cdr3_nt: TGTGCCAGCAGTTCCAGACTAGCGGGAGAGGCGCAGTACTTC; cdr3_aa: CASSSRLAGEAQYF
clone_size: .; j_call: TRBJ2-1; v_call: TRBV5-4; d_call: TRBD2; cdr3_nt: TGTGCCAGCAGCTTGGGACTAGCCCTCTACAATGAGCAGTTCTTC; cdr3_aa: CASSLGLALYNEQFF
clone_size: .; j_call: TRBJ2-1; v_call: TRBV20-1; d_call: .; cdr3_nt: TGCAGTGCCCGCTCAGTCAATGAGCAGTTCTTC; cdr3_aa: CSARSVNEQFF
clone_size: .; j_call: TRBJ2-7; v_call: TRBV5-6; d_call: TRBD1; cdr3_nt: TGTGCCAGCAGACATAAGCGGACAGGGGGCTTCTACGAGCAGTACTTC; cdr3_aa: CASRHKRTGGFYEQYF
clone_size: .; j_call: TRBJ1-1; v_call: TRBV5-1; d_call: .; cdr3_nt: TGCGCCAGCAGCTTGGGACATTCCCCTGAAGCTTTCTTT; cdr3_aa: CASSLGHSPEAFF
clone_size: .; j_call: TRBJ2-1; v_call: TRBV9; d_call: TRBD2; cdr3_nt: TGTGCCAGACTAGCGGGAGTTGTTGGGGATTCCTACAATGAGCAGTTCTTC; cdr3_aa: CARLAGVVGDSYNEQFF
clone_size: .; j_call: TRBJ2-7; v_call: TRBV11-2; d_call: TRBD2; cdr3_nt: TGTGCCAGCAGCAAACCTCTAACTAGCGGGACATTGAGCTCCTACGAGCAGTACTTC; cdr3_aa: CASSKPLTSGTLSSYEQYF
clone_size: .; j_call: TRBJ2-3; v_call: TRBV11-3; d_call: .; cdr3_nt: TGTGCCAGCAGCTCGGAAGCGGTTACAGATACGCAGTATTTT; cdr3_aa: CASSSEAVTDTQYF
clone_size: .; j_call: TRBJ2-6; v_call: TRBV21-1; d_call: .; cdr3_nt: TGTGCCAGCCCCCAGACAAGCCCCTCTGGGGCCAACGTCCTGACTTTC; cdr3_aa: CASPQTSPSGANVLTF
clone_size: .; j_call: TRBJ2-7; v_call: TRBV18; d_call: TRBD2; cdr3_nt: TGTGCCAGCTCACCAGGGAGGGACGACGAGCAGTACTTC; cdr3_aa: CASSPGRDDEQYF
clone_size: .; j_call: TRBJ1-2; v_call: TRBV30; d_call: .; cdr3_nt: TGTGCCTGGACTCGAACGGGGAGGGCCTATGGCTACACCTTC; cdr3_aa: CAWTRTGRAYGYTF
clone_size: .; j_call: TRBJ2-2; v_call: TRBV9; d_call: .; cdr3_nt: TGTGCCAGCAGCGTAGCAGGTCAGGTTTCCGGGGAGCTGTTTTTT; cdr3_aa: CASSVAGQVSGELFF